This passage covers 31 T cell receptor beta chains from one sample sequenced in a study of blood T cell repertoires in COVID-19. This table comes from immunoSEQ multiplex PCR, and its TCRdb copy is limited to in-frame clones, with some not included. The data show around 80,000 clones, with roughly 80% seen just once and roughly 4.8% held by the top ten. Material: peripheral blood. All receptors come from a woman older than 75 with active or convalescent COVID-19.

The chain joins TRBV19 to TRBJ1-1; TRBD1 matches 8 bases. The CDR3 is 15 amino acids. Germline CDR1 LNHDA, CDR2 SQIVND (reference sequence). The V gene end was trimmed by 7 bases and the J gene end by 5 bases; junction bases not matched to a gene: 12. The CDR3 region has the DNA TGTGCCAGTAAGGCCCAGGGGGCCCCTGGGACTGAAGCTTTCTTT. Translation gives CASKAQGAPGTEAFF.

The chain recombines TRBV6-2 or TRBV6-3 with TRBJ2-3; 8 positions match TRBD1. V lost 5 bases, J lost 6 bases, and 10 bases stayed unmatched. This CDR3 comprises 15 residues. Germline lookup yields CDR1 MNHEY and CDR2 SVGEGT. The CDR3 loop is CASSRTGFLSDTQYF. The DNA for the CDR3 is TGTGCCAGCAGTCGGACAGGGTTTCTATCGGATACGCAGTATTTT.

V and J are TRBV4-3 and TRBJ1-2, with TRBD1 matching over 9 bases. The CDR3 sequence is 17 residues long. The J segment lost 4 bases and the V segment lost 0 bases, leaving 9 bases of the junction unmatched. Germline CDR1 reads LGHNA; CDR2 reads YSLEER. In DNA form, the CDR3 reads TGCGCCAGCAGCCAAGATTGGGGACAGGGTTCGGTCTATGGCTACACCTTC. Protein: CASSQDWGQGSVYGYTF.

V gene TRBV5-1 combines with J gene TRBJ2-5; tentative D call: TRBD2 (6 bases). Germline CDR1 reads SGHRS; CDR2 reads YFSETQ. V was pared by 0 bases and J by 5 bases, with 17 bases between. This CDR3 spans 16 amino acids. Here the CDR3 DNA reads TGCGCCAGCAGCTTGGGGGTTATAGGGAGGTTGGAGACCCAGTACTTC. It encodes CASSLGVIGRLETQYF.

The gene calls are TRBV4-2 and TRBJ2-3, with TRBD2 identical over 9 bases. From germline, CDR1 is LGHNA and CDR2 YNFKEQ. J was trimmed by 6 bases and V by 2 bases; bases with no gene match: 18. The CDR3 runs 19 residues. The CDR3 DNA follows: TGTGCCAGCAGCCAAAACGTCCTAGCGGGGCTGGGCTCGGTGGATACGCAGTATTTT. Protein product: CASSQNVLAGLGSVDTQYF.

This chain links TRBV11-2 with TRBJ2-3, with 10 bases fitting TRBD2. CDR3 size: 16 residues. The V segment lost 3 bases and the J segment 2 bases; nucleotides outside the gene matches: 5. From germline, CDR1 is SGHAT and CDR2 FQNNGV. DNA of the CDR3: TGTGCCAGCAGCTTCTCTAGCGGGGGATCCACAGATACGCAGTATTTT. Translation: CASSFSSGGSTDTQYF.

The chain has TRBV11-2 and TRBJ2-5; 9 positions match TRBD1. The CDR3 extends over 13 amino acids. Losses at the gene ends were 10 bases for V and 3 bases for J; bases not matched to a gene: 6. Germline assignment: CDR1 SGHAT and CDR2 FQNNGV. The CDR3 loop reads CATCRDREETQYF. The CDR3 DNA reads TGTGCCACCTGCCGGGACAGGGAAGAGACCCAGTACTTC.

The genes are TRBV28 and TRBJ1-3; D remains ambiguous. V was cut by 8 bases and J by 0 bases, with 5 bases left in between. The CDR3 consists of 12 residues. Germline loops: CDR1 MDHEN, CDR2 SYDVKM. CDR3 protein: CASVSSGNTIYF. For the CDR3, the DNA is TGTGCCAGCGTCAGCTCTGGAAACACCATATATTTT.

The chain recombines TRBV29-1 with TRBJ1-1; D possibly corresponds to TRBD1 (6 bases). V shed 7 bases and J shed 6 bases, with 12 bases lying between them. Germline CDR1 and CDR2: SQVTM and ANQGSEA. The CDR3 runs to 11 residues. CDR3 residues: CSGNRVAEAFF. The DNA for the CDR3 is TGCAGCGGAAACAGGGTAGCTGAAGCTTTCTTT. The full variable domain, with the rest looked up from reference TRBV29-1 and TRBJ1-1, is SAVISQKPSRDICQRGTSLTIQCQVDSQVTMMFWYRQQPGQSLTLIATANQGSEATYESGFVIDKFPISRPNLTFSTLTVSNMSPEDSSIYLCSGNRVAEAFFGQGTRLTVV.

The chain recombines TRBV10-3 with TRBJ2-3; possible D gene TRBD2, 5 bases. V was shortened by 11 bases and J by 2 bases, with 17 bases between the two germline ends. The CDR3 sequence is 14 residues long. Looked up from germline, CDR1 is ENHRY and CDR2 is SYGVKD. CDR3 loop: CAVGVGAITDTQYF. The CDR3 DNA reads TGTGCCGTCGGGGTGGGAGCGATCACAGATACGCAGTATTTT.

This chain connects TRBV25-1 to TRBJ1-2; TRBD1 is a possible D gene (6 bases). This CDR3 comprises 14 residues. Germline V gives CDR1 MGHDK, CDR2 SYGVNS. Trimming shortened V by 0 bases and J by 7 bases, and 12 bases separated the two germline ends. CDR3 DNA sequence: TGTGCCAGCAGTGAATATGGGGGGGCGAGTGGCTACACCTTC. Protein: CASSEYGGASGYTF.

The V gene is TRBV28, the J gene TRBJ2-1; D gene uncertain. V dropped 4 bases and J dropped 5 bases, with 3 bases sitting between them. CDR1 is MDHEN, CDR2 SYDVKM, per germline. The CDR3 extends over 11 amino acids. CDR3 sequence: CASSSNNEQFF. For the CDR3, the DNA is TGTGCCAGCAGTTCAAACAATGAGCAGTTCTTC. The full variable domain, rest sourced from reference TRBV28 and TRBJ2-1, is DVKVTQSSRYLVKRTGEKVFLECVQDMDHENMFWYRQDPGLGLRLIYFSYDVKMKEKGDIPEGYSVSREKKERFSLILESASTNQTSMYLCASSSNNEQFFGPGTRLTVL.

The chain is built from TRBV6-1 and TRBJ2-4; 8 nucleotides align to TRBD1. Trimming cost V 2 bases and J 3 bases; bases outside gene matches: 9. CDR3 length equals 17 residues. Germline V gene data show CDR1 as MNHNS and CDR2 as SASEGT. As DNA, the CDR3 is TGTGCCAGCAGTGAACAGGGGGACAGGACTTTCAAAAACATTCAGTACTTC. Translation gives CASSEQGDRTFKNIQYF.

The rearrangement uses TRBV4-1 and TRBJ1-5; D is unclear. Germline-derived CDR1 and CDR2 are MGHRA and YSYEKL. The CDR3 sequence is 16 residues long. Trimming left V 0 bases short and J 0 bases short, with 9 bases between. CDR3 region: CASSQDRRYSNQPQHF. The CDR3 DNA follows: TGCGCCAGCAGCCAAGATCGCAGATATAGCAATCAGCCCCAGCATTTT.

The genes are TRBV6-5 and TRBJ2-1; the match to TRBD2 covers 9 bases. The CDR3 is 15 amino acids. Losses at the gene ends were 6 bases for V and 1 base for J; bases not matched to a gene: 4. Germline assignment: CDR1 MNHEY and CDR2 SVGAGI. Here the CDR3 DNA reads TGTGCCAGCAGGGGTCTAGCGGGGTCCTACAATGAGCAGTTCTTC. It specifies CASRGLAGSYNEQFF.

There are a few counts of this clone. The J gene is TRBJ1-2, the V gene TRBV28; D perhaps matches TRBD1 (5 bases). V lost 2 bases and J 4 bases, leaving 11 bases between the germline ends. The germline CDR1 and CDR2 sequences are MDHEN and SYDVKM. The CDR3 runs 14 residues. CDR3 nucleotide sequence: TGTGCCAGCAGTTTAAAGATCGGGGGCTATGGCTACACCTTC. Its translation: CASSLKIGGYGYTF.

Worth noting for this clone: Germline and junction disagree at one end, which may indicate a read error. This chain uses TRBV28 with TRBJ2-7; 7 nucleotides line up with TRBD2. Germline CDR1 MDHEN, CDR2 SYDVKM. The CDR3 is made up of 12 amino acids. CDR3 coding DNA: TGTGCCAGCAGTTCACCTCCCAGCGGGAACGCATTC. Translating gives CASSSPPSGNAF.

The J gene is TRBJ1-2, the V gene TRBV27, with D maybe TRBD1 (5 bases). CDR1 and CDR2 from the germline V gene are MNHEY and SMNVEV (reference sequence). V gave up 8 bases and J gave up 1 base, with 20 bases separating them. The CDR3 length is 16 residues. The CDR3 nucleotides read TGTGCCAGCGGGAGGGGCCCGAAGGGGATTAACTATGGCTACACCTTC. This gives the protein CASGRGPKGINYGYTF.

The rearrangement joins TRBV6-5 to TRBJ2-7; a possible D gene is TRBD2 (7 bases). Germline CDR1 MNHEY, CDR2 SVGAGI. Trimming shortened V by 8 bases and J by 0 bases, and 14 bases separated the two germline ends. CDR3 size: 14 residues. In nucleotides, the CDR3 is TGTGCCAGCGGGAGGGCAGGGGTCTCCTACGAGCAGTACTTC. Translated: CASGRAGVSYEQYF.

V usage is TRBV7-9 and J usage is TRBJ1-5, with D unclear. Germline CDR1 is SEHNR and CDR2 is FQNEAQ (reference sequence). This CDR3 has 14 amino acids. The V end lost 4 bases, the J end lost 4 bases, and 11 bases lay between the germline ends. The CDR3 reads CASSSVSENQPQHF. The CDR3 nucleotides read TGTGCCAGCAGCTCTGTATCGGAGAATCAGCCCCAGCATTTT. Full variable domain (remainder filled in from reference TRBV7-9 and TRBJ1-5): DTGVSQNPRHKITKRGQNVTFRCDPISEHNRLYWYRQTLGQGPEFLTYFQNEAQLEKSRLLSDRFSAERPKGSFSTLEIQRTEQGDSAMYLCASSSVSENQPQHFGDGTRLSIL.

The rearrangement links TRBV6-2 or TRBV6-3 to TRBJ2-1; perhaps TRBD2 as D (6 bases). V lost 6 bases, J lost 8 bases, and 20 bases lay in between. CDR1 is MNHEY, CDR2 SVGEGT, per germline. CDR3 length: 15 residues. The CDR3 is CASSPPGLPKDEQFF. The CDR3 DNA sequence: TGTGCCAGCAGCCCACCGGGACTCCCGAAGGATGAGCAGTTCTTC.

The chain uses TRBV27 and TRBJ1-2, with D hard to call. Germline V gives CDR1 MNHEY, CDR2 SMNVEV (reference sequence). The CDR3 length is 13 residues. Trimming removed 3 bases from V and 0 bases from J, with 5 bases in between. CDR3 protein: CASSFQANYGYTF. In nucleotides, the CDR3 is TGTGCCAGCAGTTTCCAGGCTAACTATGGCTACACCTTC.

The V gene is TRBV19, the J gene TRBJ2-1; the match to TRBD1 covers 7 bases. Germline CDR1 LNHDA, CDR2 SQIVND (reference sequence). V was pared by 4 bases and J by 4 bases, with 7 bases of the junction left unmatched. CDR3 size: 15 residues. CDR3 sequence reads: CASSSRDRPYNEQFF. CDR3 nucleotide sequence: TGTGCCAGTAGTAGTCGGGACAGACCATACAATGAGCAGTTCTTC.

CDR3 coding DNA: TGTGCCAGCAGCCTCGGACAGGCGCTAAGGACTTCCTACGAGCAGTACTTC. Amino acid sequence: CASSLGQALRTSYEQYF. The chain uses TRBV5-6 and TRBJ2-7, with 7 nucleotides matching TRBD1. Per germline, CDR1 SGHDT and CDR2 YYEEEE. The J segment lost 1 base and the V segment lost 4 bases, leaving 14 bases of the junction unmatched. CDR3 length: 17 amino acids.

This chain links TRBV7-9 with TRBJ2-7, with TRBD2 identical over 12 bases. CDR3 length: 19 amino acids. Germline V gene sequence: CDR1 SEHNR, CDR2 FQNEAQ (reference sequence). V was pared by 2 bases and J by 2 bases, with 13 bases of the junction left unmatched. The CDR3 here is CASSLWRDTSGRIPYEQYF. The DNA for the CDR3 is TGTGCCAGCAGCTTATGGCGGGATACTAGCGGGAGGATACCCTACGAGCAGTACTTC.

This chain links TRBV9 with TRBJ1-5; 7 nucleotides align to TRBD1. The length of the CDR3 is 15 residues. The germline CDR1 and CDR2 sequences are SGDLS and YYNGEE. The V gene end was trimmed by 3 bases and the J gene end by 5 bases; junction bases not matched to a gene: 8. The CDR3 region is CASSGEGQPHQPQHF. The CDR3 bases are TGTGCCAGCAGCGGAGAGGGACAGCCACATCAGCCCCAGCATTTT.

The rearrangement uses TRBV29-1 and TRBJ2-7; 7 bases are a match to TRBD1. This CDR3 has 14 residues. Trimming removed 7 bases from V and 2 bases from J; junction bases left unmatched: 11. Germline CDR1 and CDR2: SQVTM and ANQGSEA. CDR3 nucleotides: TGCAGCGCGGTGAGGGGGCGCGGTGCCTACGAGCAGTACTTC. It is translated as CSAVRGRGAYEQYF.

The V call is TRBV5-1, the J call TRBJ2-7; the match to TRBD1 covers 7 bases. CDR1 is SGHRS, CDR2 YFSETQ, per germline. CDR3 length equals 14 residues. V shed 2 bases, J shed 0 bases, and the junction held 2 bases outside the gene matches. The CDR3 reads CASSLQGSSYEQYF. The CDR3 DNA reads TGCGCCAGCAGCTTACAGGGGTCCTCCTACGAGCAGTACTTC.

The gene calls are TRBV10-2 and TRBJ1-3, with 10 bases identical to TRBD1. The V gene end was trimmed by 5 bases and the J gene end by 0 bases; junction bases not matched to a gene: 4. This CDR3 is 16 amino acids long. The germline CDR1 and CDR2 sequences are WSHSY and SAAADI. CDR3 nucleotide sequence: TGCGCCAGCAGTAAAGGACAGGGGGTCTCTGGAAACACCATATATTTT. Its translation: CASSKGQGVSGNTIYF.

The rearrangement links TRBV5-5 to TRBJ2-2; 8 nucleotides match TRBD1. This CDR3 comprises 15 residues. The germline V gene has CDR1 SGHKS and CDR2 YYEKEE (reference sequence). The trim removed 3 bases at V and 5 bases at J, leaving 6 bases unmatched. The CDR3 bases are TGTGCCAGCAGCTGGGGGACAGGAGCGACCGGGGAGCTGTTTTTT. Translating gives CASSWGTGATGELFF.

This clone came up once. The chain has TRBV15 and TRBJ1-4; D is ambiguous. The CDR3 has 14 amino acids. Germline V gene lookup returns CDR1 LNHNV and CDR2 YYDKDF (reference sequence). Trimming removed 10 bases at V and 7 bases at J, with 19 bases between. In nucleotides, the CDR3 is TGTGCCATCGCCGAAGGTGGGGAGGCTGAAAAACTGTTTTTT. Encoded protein: CAIAEGGEAEKLFF.